These T cell receptor beta chains were read from a single sample in a study of Graves' ophthalmopathy and Graves' hyperthyroidism. In TCRdb, the multiplex PCR reads were re-called with MiXCR into one record per CDR3 protein. The sample yields around 520,000 distinct CDR3 sequences, 39% seen once. The source material was peripheral blood or thyroid tissue (not recorded which). Receptors originate from an adult man with Graves' hyperthyroidism. CDR3s include the opening cysteine and the closing phenylalanine or tryptophan. D genes are given only for firm matches. Size is stated for part of the rows, as once, few or many counts, or as a class when the clone is expanded.

TRBJ2-7,TRBV19,TRBD2,many,CASSIKREGYEQYF,TGTGCCAGTAGTATTAAGCGGGAGGGCTACGAGCAGTACTTC
TRBJ2-7,TRBV5-1,TRBD1,NA,CASSLDIGTGSNERYF,TGCGCCAGCAGCTTGGATATCGGGACAGGTTCGAACGAGCGGTACTTC
TRBJ2-7,TRBV10-3,TRBD2,NA,CASSPVPGLGYEQYF,TGTGCCAGCAGCCCAGTACCGGGACTAGGCTACGAGCAGTACTTC
TRBJ1-1,TRBV5-8,NA,few,CASHYQTTPNTEAFF,TGTGCCAGCCACTACCAAACAACACCGAACACTGAAGCTTTCTTT
TRBJ2-1,TRBV20-1,NA,NA,CSARDGSAPYNEQFF,TGCAGTGCTAGAGACGGTAGCGCTCCCTACAATGAGCAGTTCTTC
TRBJ1-5,TRBV10-3,TRBD1,many,CAIWTGFGNQPQHF,TGTGCCATCTGGACAGGGTTCGGGAATCAGCCCCAGCATTTT
TRBJ2-5,TRBV20-1,NA,NA,CSARGREDIQETQYF,TGCAGTGCTAGAGGCAGGGAGGATATCCAAGAGACCCAGTACTTC
TRBJ1-3,TRBV6-5,NA,NA,CASRPRGTTGNTIYF,TGTGCCAGCCGGCCACGAGGAACGACTGGAAACACCATATATTTT
TRBJ1-1,TRBV2,NA,NA,CATSDPSGGLGTEAFF,TGTGCCACCAGTGACCCTAGCGGGGGCTTGGGCACTGAAGCTTTCTTT
TRBJ2-3,TRBV7-2,TRBD2,NA,CASSLASASGRVDTQYF,TGTGCCAGCAGCTTAGCGTCCGCTAGCGGGAGAGTAGATACGCAGTATTTT
TRBJ2-7,TRBV15,NA,NA,CATSREWGSHEQYF,TGTGCCACCAGCAGAGAATGGGGTTCCCACGAGCAGTACTTC
TRBJ1-2,TRBV19,TRBD1,many,CASRKQGENTF,TGTGCCAGTAGGAAACAGGGGGAGAACACCTTC
TRBJ1-6,TRBV6-1,TRBD1,few,CASSEPGQIKNSPLHF,TGTGCCAGCAGTGAACCGGGACAGATAAAGAATTCACCCCTCCACTTT
TRBJ2-5,TRBV24-1,NA,NA,CATREETQYF,TGTGCCACCAGAGAAGAGACCCAGTACTTC
TRBJ1-1,TRBV29-1,TRBD1,NA,CSRTGGEAFF,TGCAGCAGGACAGGGGGAGAAGCTTTCTTT
TRBJ1-5,TRBV10-3,NA,many,CAISDQGNQPQHF,TGTGCCATCAGTGACCAGGGGAACCAGCCCCAGCATTTT
TRBJ2-7,TRBV5-1,NA,NA,CASSLAAETKQYF,TGCGCCAGCAGCTTGGCCGCGGAGACGAAGCAGTACTTC
TRBJ1-1,TRBV6-1,TRBD1,NA,CASSEAPVDWTGVRSFF,TGTGCCAGCAGTGAAGCGCCCGTCGACTGGACAGGAGTGAGATCTTTCTTT
TRBJ1-5,TRBV10-3,NA,many,CAISESRSGTVHQPQHF,TGTGCCATCAGTGAGTCCCGCTCCGGGACGGTGCATCAGCCCCAGCATTTT
TRBJ2-5,TRBV5-1,TRBD2,many,CASSSGLASQETQYF,TGCGCCAGCAGCTCCGGACTAGCGAGCCAAGAGACCCAGTACTTC
TRBJ2-7,TRBV7-4,TRBD2,NA,CASSYARGSGEQYF,TGTGCCAGCAGCTACGCGCGGGGGAGCGGGGAGCAGTACTTC
TRBJ2-1,TRBV5-1,TRBD2,once,CASSLTSGGAPVNEQFF,TGCGCCAGCAGCCTGACTAGCGGGGGGGCCCCGGTCAATGAGCAGTTCTTC
TRBJ1-6,TRBV7-9,NA,NA,CASSLGNQPLHF,TGTGCCAGCAGCTTAGGGAACCAGCCCCTCCACTTT